The entry below describes one TCR beta chain. The antigen is not known. CDR3 length: 11 amino acids. Trimming stripped 7 bases from V and 6 bases from J, with 8 bases between. Germline V gene lookup returns CDR1 KGHDR and CDR2 SFDVKD. Primers used in a second PCR of about 6 to 11 cycles were a sample-barcoded 5' primer and a J-beta primer mix. TCRdb independently ran MiXCR on the 5' RACE reads; one entry per CDR3 protein. The repertoire holds about 970,000 distinct CDR3 sequences, around 54% seen once, with around 21% in the top ten. This entry belongs to a study of blood T cells in healthy people across ages. Study-wide findings and caveats: There was no known CMV status for donors, so expanded clonotype changes were possibly confounded. In long-lived donors, naive CD4+ cell counts and diversity exceeded those of aged donors. Reliance upon unsorted PBMCs precluded definitive naive versus antigen-experienced comparison. Per-million-T-cell TCR beta diversity fell roughly linearly with age.

The sequenced material came from blood. J is TRBJ1-1 and V is TRBV24-1; possibly TRBD1 for D (5 bases). The source is a woman aged 60-70 years in good health. The CDR3 sequence is CATRLGAEAFF. In DNA form, the CDR3 reads TGTGCCACCAGGCTGGGGGCTGAAGCTTTCTTT.